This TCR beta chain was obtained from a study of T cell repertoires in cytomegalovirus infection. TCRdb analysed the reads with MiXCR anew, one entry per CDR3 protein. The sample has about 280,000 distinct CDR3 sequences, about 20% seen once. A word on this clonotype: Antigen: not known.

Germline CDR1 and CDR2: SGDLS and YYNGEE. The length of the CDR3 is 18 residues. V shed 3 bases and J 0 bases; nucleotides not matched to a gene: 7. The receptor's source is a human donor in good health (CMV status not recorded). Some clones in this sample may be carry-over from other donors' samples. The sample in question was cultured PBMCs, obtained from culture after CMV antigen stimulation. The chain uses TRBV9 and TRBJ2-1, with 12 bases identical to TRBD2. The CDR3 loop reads CASSAGTSGLSSYNEQFF. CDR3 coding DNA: TGTGCCAGCAGCGCCGGGACTAGCGGGTTGAGCTCCTACAATGAGCAGTTCTTC.